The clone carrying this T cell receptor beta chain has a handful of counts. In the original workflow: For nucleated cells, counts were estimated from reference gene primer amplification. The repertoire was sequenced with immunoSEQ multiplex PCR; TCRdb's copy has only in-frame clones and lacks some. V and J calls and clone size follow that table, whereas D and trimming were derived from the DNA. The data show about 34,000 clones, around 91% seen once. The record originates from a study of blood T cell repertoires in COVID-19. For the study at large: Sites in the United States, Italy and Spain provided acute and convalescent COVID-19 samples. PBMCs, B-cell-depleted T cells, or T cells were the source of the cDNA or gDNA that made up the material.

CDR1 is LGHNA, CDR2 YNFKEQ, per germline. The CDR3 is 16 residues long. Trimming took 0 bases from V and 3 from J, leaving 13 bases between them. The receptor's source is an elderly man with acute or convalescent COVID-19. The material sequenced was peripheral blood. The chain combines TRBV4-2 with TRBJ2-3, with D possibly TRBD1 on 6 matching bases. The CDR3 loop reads CASSQEDRRRTDTQYF. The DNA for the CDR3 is TGTGCCAGCAGCCAAGAAGACAGGAGACGAACAGATACGCAGTATTTT.